These 14 T cell receptor beta chains originate from one sample sequenced in a study of blood T cell repertoires in COVID-19. Measured with immunoSEQ multiplex PCR; TCRdb has only the in-frame clones, and not every one. The profile shows roughly 220,000 clones, around 91% of them singletons. Sequenced material: PBMCs or T cells enriched from blood (not recorded which). The receptors here all came from a man aged 30 to 39 who had been exposed to COVID-19.

This clone was counted a single time. This chain links TRBV5-5 with TRBJ2-7; D is unresolved. The CDR3 is made up of 15 amino acids. V gave up 1 base and J gave up 6 bases, with 17 bases separating them. The germline gives CDR1 SGHKS, CDR2 YYEKEE (reference sequence). CDR3 coding DNA: TGTGCCAGCAGCTTGAAGTATCGAGAGGTGGGCGAGCAGTACTTC. This translates into CASSLKYREVGEQYF.

V gene TRBV5-4 combines with J gene TRBJ2-1, with D possibly being TRBD1 (6 bases). The V and J ends lost 4 bases and 4 bases respectively, with 15 bases between them. The CDR3 is 15 residues long. CDR1 and CDR2 (germline): SGHNT, YYREEE (reference sequence). CDR3 sequence reads: CASSPETQGYNEQFF. Written as DNA, the CDR3 is TGTGCCAGCAGCCCAGAGACACAGGGTTACAATGAGCAGTTCTTC.

CDR3 sequence: CASSTSGGAYEQYF. The CDR3 DNA reads TGTGCCAGTAGTACTAGCGGGGGGGCCTACGAGCAGTACTTC. The chain joins TRBV19 to TRBJ2-7; 12 nucleotides align to TRBD2. Germline trimming cut 4 bases from V and 2 bases from J; bases unmatched to any gene: 0. The CDR3 length is 14 residues. CDR1 is LNHDA, CDR2 SQIVND, per germline (reference sequence).

The chain carries TRBV7-9 and TRBJ1-1, with 10 bases matching TRBD1. The CDR3 consists of 18 residues. Germline-derived CDR1 and CDR2 are SEHNR and FQNEAQ (reference sequence). V trimming: 0 bases; J trimming: 0 bases; junction bases outside the gene matches: 7. The CDR3 reads CASSLATGQGLMNTEAFF. The CDR3, as DNA: TGTGCCAGCAGCTTAGCCACGGGACAGGGGCTCATGAACACTGAAGCTTTCTTT.

The rearrangement joins TRBV12-3 or TRBV12-4 to TRBJ2-2; D unresolved. Deletions cut 3 bases from V and 9 bases from J, with 8 bases between. The CDR3 runs 12 residues. Here the CDR3 reads CASSFRFWELFF. In DNA form, the CDR3 reads TGTGCCAGCAGTTTCAGATTTTGGGAGCTGTTTTTT.

CDR3 sequence: CASSQEAPTGLNLGEQFF. DNA for the CDR3: TGCGCCAGCAGCCAAGAAGCCCCGACAGGTTTAAATTTGGGTGAGCAGTTCTTC. This sequence joins TRBV4-1 and TRBJ2-1; maybe TRBD1 (6 bases). Germline loops: CDR1 MGHRA, CDR2 YSYEKL. With 0 bases removed from V and 9 bases from J, the gap between germline ends came to 24 bases. This CDR3 is 18 amino acids long.

The V call is TRBV7-8, the J call TRBJ2-5; a possible D gene is TRBD1 (5 bases). Germline V gene sequence: CDR1 SGHVS, CDR2 FQNEAQ. This CDR3 spans 15 amino acids. With 0 bases removed from V and 1 base from J, the gap between germline ends came to 9 bases. The CDR3 protein is CASSLASRGQETQYF. CDR3 coding DNA: TGTGCCAGCAGCTTAGCGTCAAGGGGCCAAGAGACCCAGTACTTC.

This chain joins TRBV4-1 and TRBJ1-1; the match to TRBD1 covers 8 bases. There are 15 residues in the CDR3. Germline CDR1 and CDR2: MGHRA and YSYEKL. The ends lost 2 bases at V and 10 bases at J; junction bases unmatched: 12. Here the CDR3 DNA reads TGCGCCAGCAGCCAACCCCGGGACAGGCAGTCGGGAGCTTTCTTT. Translated: CASSQPRDRQSGAFF.

The chain employs TRBV30 and TRBJ1-6; 9 nucleotides match TRBD1. Per the germline V gene, CDR1 is GTSNPN and CDR2 is SVGIG (reference sequence). V was pared by 3 bases and J by 7 bases, with 4 bases of the junction left unmatched. The CDR3 runs 14 residues. CDR3 region: CAWRIGTGNSPLHF. For the CDR3, the DNA is TGTGCCTGGAGAATTGGGACAGGGAATTCACCCCTCCACTTT.

This chain links TRBV7-6 with TRBJ1-2; 9 bases match TRBD1. From germline, CDR1 is SGHVS and CDR2 FNYEAQ. CDR3 size: 13 residues. V shed 5 bases, J shed 8 bases, and the junction held 6 bases outside the gene matches. CDR3 coding DNA: TGTGCCAGCAGCCCCGGGACAGGGCGCGGCTACACCTTC. As protein: CASSPGTGRGYTF. Drawing the rest from reference TRBV7-6 and TRBJ1-2, the complete variable domain is GAGVSQSPRYKVTKRGQDVALRCDPISGHVSLYWYRQALGQGPEFLTYFNYEAQQDKSGLPNDRFSAERPEGSISTLTIQRTEQRDSAMYRCASSPGTGRGYTFGSGTRLTVV.

This rearrangement joins TRBV5-6 to TRBJ1-2; 8 bases agree with TRBD1. The CDR3 is made up of 14 amino acids. The junction had 8 bases not matched to a gene; V was cut back by 2 bases and J by 8 bases. The germline V gene encodes CDR1 SGHDT and CDR2 YYEEEE. CDR3 sequence: CASSLDRGRRGYTF. The CDR3 DNA is TGTGCCAGCAGCTTAGACAGGGGCCGGAGGGGCTACACCTTC.

This clone was detected once. The V call is TRBV12-3 or TRBV12-4, the J call TRBJ2-1; maybe TRBD2 (6 bases). The CDR3 has 13 amino acids. Trimming cost V 5 bases and J 12 bases, with 17 bases left between them. Here the CDR3 DNA reads TGTGCCAGCAGTGACCGCCCGGGGGTAGGGCAGTTCTTC. This sequence encodes CASSDRPGVGQFF.

This chain uses TRBV5-6 with TRBJ2-7; weak D call: TRBD1 (7 bases). The CDR3 runs to 12 residues. The V gene's germline CDR1 is SGHDT and CDR2 YYEEEE. The V end was cut by 4 bases, the J end by 9 bases, with 14 bases between. CDR3 sequence: CASSLNRGGQYF. The CDR3, as DNA: TGTGCCAGCAGCCTTAACAGGGGAGGGCAGTACTTC.

The chain uses TRBV7-8 and TRBJ1-5; D not certain. This CDR3 comprises 16 residues. V shed 4 bases and J shed 3 bases, with 16 bases lying between them. Germline CDR1 and CDR2: SGHVS and FQNEAQ. The CDR3, as DNA: TGTGCCAGCAGCTCCCTCTTCCTGGGCGCCAATCAGCCCCAGCATTTT. This translates into CASSSLFLGANQPQHF. Full variable domain (remainder filled in from reference TRBV7-8 and TRBJ1-5): GAGVSQSPRYKVAKRGQDVALRCDPISGHVSLFWYQQALGQGPEFLTYFQNEAQLDKSGLPSDRFFAERPEGSVSTLKIQRTQQEDSAVYLCASSSLFLGANQPQHFGDGTRLSIL.